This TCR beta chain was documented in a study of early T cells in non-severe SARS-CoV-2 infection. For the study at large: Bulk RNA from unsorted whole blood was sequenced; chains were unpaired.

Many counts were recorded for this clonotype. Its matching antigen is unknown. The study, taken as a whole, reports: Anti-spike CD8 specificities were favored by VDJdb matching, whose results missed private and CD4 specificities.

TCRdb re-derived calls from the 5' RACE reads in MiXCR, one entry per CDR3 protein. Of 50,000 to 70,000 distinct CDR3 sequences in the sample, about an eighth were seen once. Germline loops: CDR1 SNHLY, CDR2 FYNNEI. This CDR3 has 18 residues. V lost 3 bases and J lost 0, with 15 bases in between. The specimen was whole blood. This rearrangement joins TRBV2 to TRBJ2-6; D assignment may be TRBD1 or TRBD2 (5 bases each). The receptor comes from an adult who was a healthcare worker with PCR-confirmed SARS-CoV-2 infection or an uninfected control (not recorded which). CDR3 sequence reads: CASSDGPRGTSGANVLTF. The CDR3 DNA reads TGTGCCAGCAGTGACGGGCCTCGGGGCACCTCTGGGGCCAACGTCCTGACTTTC. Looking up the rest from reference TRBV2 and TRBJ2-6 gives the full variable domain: EPEVTQTPSHQVTQMGQEVILRCVPISNHLYFYWYRQILGQKVEFLVSFYNNEISEKSEIFDDQFSVERPDGSNFTLKIRSTKLEDSAMYFCASSDGPRGTSGANVLTFGAGSRLTVL.